The T cell receptor (beta chain) under discussion was sequenced for a study of blood T cell repertoires in COVID-19. Libraries were prepared by immunoSEQ multiplex PCR; TCRdb keeps only in-frame clonotypes and omits some of them. The sample lists some 70,000 clones; approximately 89% were seen once. CDR3 length equals 13 residues. Per germline, CDR1 ENHRY and CDR2 SYGVKD. Trimming took off 4 bases at V and 3 bases at J, with 10 bases between the two ends. The TCR was taken from a man aged 50-60 years with active COVID-19. The chain couples TRBV10-3 to TRBJ2-7; D gene uncertain. Sequencing was done on a sample of peripheral blood. The CDR3: CAISVTRGYEQYF. The DNA of the CDR3 is TGTGCCATCAGTGTTACGAGAGGCTACGAGCAGTACTTC.